These 13 T cell receptor beta chains were all obtained from the same sample, sequenced in a study of cytomegalovirus exposure and HLA in healthy donors. Vbeta (60) and Jbeta (13) primers were used in the PCR. TCRdb's copy holds only in-frame clones and misses some; the assay was immunoSEQ multiplex PCR. The sample records tens of thousands of clones, around 78% being singletons. Sequenced: PBMCs. These TCRs come from a man between 35 and 55 years old in good health and CMV-seronegative.

The CDR3 nucleotides read TGTGCCAGCAGTTATCAGGGGGCGGGCACCGGGGAGCTGTTTTTT. This codes for CASSYQGAGTGELFF. This chain uses TRBV6-6 with TRBJ2-2; 8 bases align to TRBD1. This CDR3 has 15 residues. V dropped 3 bases and J dropped 4; count of bases not matched to a gene: 4. Per the germline V gene, CDR1 is MNHNY and CDR2 is SVGAGI (reference sequence).

This chain uses TRBV28 with TRBJ2-7; 14 bases line up with TRBD2. This CDR3 comprises 16 residues. CDR1 and CDR2 from the germline V gene are MDHEN and SYDVKM. V shed 4 bases, J shed 4 bases, and the junction held 6 bases outside the gene matches. The CDR3 loop is CASSSPGTSGRYEQYF. CDR3 nucleotide sequence: TGTGCCAGCAGTTCCCCAGGGACTAGCGGGAGATACGAGCAGTACTTC.

The CDR3 DNA is TGTGCCAGTACCAAAACCCCTAATAGCGGGAGTCATCTGACCCAGTACTTC. Protein sequence: CASTKTPNSGSHLTQYF. The J gene is TRBJ2-5, the V gene TRBV19, with 9 bases matching TRBD2. CDR1 is LNHDA and CDR2 is SQIVND in the germline V gene (reference sequence). The junction had 19 bases not matched to a gene; V was cut back by 7 bases and J by 7 bases. The CDR3 covers 17 residues.

V usage is TRBV29-1 and J usage is TRBJ2-5, with TRBD2 matching 9 bases. The length of the CDR3 is 14 residues. Trimming removed 7 bases from V and 5 bases from J; junction bases left unmatched: 11. Looked up from germline, CDR1 is SQVTM and CDR2 is ANQGSEA. CDR3 coding DNA: TGCAGCGGGCAGGCGGGAGGGCTACAGGAGACCCAGTACTTC. It codes for CSGQAGGLQETQYF.

This chain joins TRBV15 and TRBJ2-5; tentatively, D is TRBD2 (5 bases). This CDR3 spans 18 amino acids. The V gene lost 2 bases and the J gene lost 3 bases, with 22 bases spanning the gap. CDR1 is LNHNV, CDR2 YYDKDF, per germline (reference sequence). The CDR3 nucleotides read TGTGCCACCAGCAGAAGTTTAATAGTTGGAGGTAACGAAGAGACCCAGTACTTC. Amino acid sequence: CATSRSLIVGGNEETQYF.

The chain recombines TRBV5-5 with TRBJ2-7, with D perhaps matching TRBD1 (5 bases). The germline CDR1 and CDR2 sequences are SGHKS and YYEKEE (reference sequence). CDR3 length: 14 residues. Trimming took off 0 bases at V and 3 bases at J, with 10 bases between the two ends. CDR3 DNA: TGTGCCAGCAGCTTGGTGACAGACAGCTACGAGCAGTACTTC. Protein product: CASSLVTDSYEQYF. The variable domain in full, completed from reference TRBV5-5 and TRBJ2-7, reads DAGVTQSPTHLIKTRGQQVTLRCSPISGHKSVSWYQQVLGQGPQFIFQYYEKEERGRGNFPDRFSARQFPNYSSELNVNALLLGDSALYLCASSLVTDSYEQYFGPGTRLTVT.

This sequence joins TRBV18 and TRBJ2-2; TRBD1 matches 7 bases. The CDR3 spans 16 residues. CDR1 and CDR2 from the germline V gene are KGHSH and LQKENI. V was clipped by 2 bases and J by 2 bases; unmatched bases: 5. The CDR3 DNA reads TGTGCCAGCTCACCAAAGGACAGGATCAACACCGGGGAGCTGTTTTTT. Its translation is CASSPKDRINTGELFF.

The V call is TRBV19, the J call TRBJ2-1; no clear D gene. Germline loops: CDR1 LNHDA, CDR2 SQIVND (reference sequence). V lost 3 bases to trimming and J lost 5 bases, with 2 bases between them. The CDR3 runs 11 residues. In nucleotides, the CDR3 is TGTGCCAGTAGTATTAACAATGAGCAGTTCTTC. It is translated as CASSINNEQFF.

The V and J genes are TRBV9 and TRBJ2-7; 15 positions match TRBD2. Germline V lookup: CDR1 SGDLS, CDR2 YYNGEE. The V and J ends lost 4 bases and 5 bases, in that order; junction bases with no gene match: 1. CDR3 size: 14 residues. This chain's CDR3 is CASSRTSGRDEQYF. CDR3 in DNA: TGTGCCAGCAGCCGGACTAGCGGGAGGGACGAGCAGTACTTC. Drawing the rest from reference TRBV9 and TRBJ2-7, the complete variable domain is DSGVTQTPKHLITATGQRVTLRCSPRSGDLSVYWYQQSLDQGLQFLIQYYNGEERAKGNILERFSAQQFPDLHSELNLSSLELGDSALYFCASSRTSGRDEQYFGPGTRLTVT.

For the CDR3, the DNA is TGTGCCAGCAGTTTGGTACGGGAGGTCGGTGAGCAGTTCTTC. As protein: CASSLVREVGEQFF. This sequence joins TRBV27 and TRBJ2-1; 7 bases agree with TRBD2. The germline V gene encodes CDR1 MNHEY and CDR2 SMNVEV (reference sequence). The CDR3 loop spans 14 amino acids. Trimming removed 3 bases from V and 9 bases from J; junction bases left unmatched: 8.

The J gene is TRBJ1-6, the V gene TRBV25-1; weak D call: TRBD1 (5 bases). CDR3 length: 14 residues. V lost 6 bases and J lost 3, with 9 bases in between. Germline loops: CDR1 MGHDK, CDR2 SYGVNS. CDR3 coding DNA: TGTGCCAGCAGCCTTGACAGCTATAATTCACCCCTCCACTTT. Protein: CASSLDSYNSPLHF.

The J gene is TRBJ1-1, the V gene TRBV19; D perhaps matches TRBD1 (6 bases). Per the germline V gene, CDR1 is LNHDA and CDR2 is SQIVND (reference sequence). The CDR3 loop spans 15 amino acids. Trimming removed 5 bases from V and 4 bases from J, with 17 bases in between. The CDR3 reads CASSAWGGAGTEAFF. The CDR3 DNA is TGTGCCAGTAGTGCCTGGGGGGGCGCGGGCACTGAAGCTTTCTTT.

The chain recombines TRBV4-1 with TRBJ2-2; 7 bases are a match to TRBD1. Trimming removed 2 bases from V and 6 bases from J; junction bases left unmatched: 3. Germline assignment: CDR1 MGHRA and CDR2 YSYEKL. The CDR3 runs to 14 residues. The CDR3 here is CASSQKQGPGELFF. In DNA form, the CDR3 reads TGCGCCAGCAGCCAAAAACAGGGGCCCGGGGAGCTGTTTTTT.